Sequencing of this T cell receptor beta chain was carried out in a study of T cell repertoires in cytomegalovirus infection. About the study: CMV infection plus the matching HLA type was flagged by public TCR beta signatures.

TCRdb re-called the reads with MiXCR, one entry per CDR3 protein. The sample lists some 920,000 distinct CDR3 sequences; roughly 30% were seen once. Study conclusions and caveats: HLA-C-restricted CMV-specific TCR beta clonotypes were dominant in the ex vivo response. Frequencies of public TCR beta families were cumulated, and this identified carriers of CMV plus the relevant HLA.

This CDR3 region has 12 residues. J gave up 7 bases and V 7 bases, and 7 bases lay outside the gene matches. The table lists this clonotype with many counts. The antigen is unknown. V usage is TRBV12-3 or TRBV12-4 and J usage is TRBJ2-7; 7 bases fit TRBD1. This clonotype was obtained from a human donor in good health (CMV status not recorded). Some clones in this sample may be carry-over from other donors' samples. Here the sequenced sample was cultured CD8+ T cells from PBMCs, taken from culture after CMV antigen stimulation. DNA for the CDR3: TGTGCCAGCACCTACAGGGGTGGAGAGCAGTACTTC. It yields the protein CASTYRGGEQYF.